The rows below give T cell receptor beta chains drawn from one sample of a study of T cell responses to AZD1222 COVID-19 vaccine. TCRdb's copy holds only in-frame clones and misses some; the assay was immunoSEQ multiplex PCR. Found here are fewer than 110,000 clones, around 90% of them singletons; the top ten hold 5.5% to 8%. This specimen consisted of peripheral blood, obtained on day 0 of AZD1222 vaccination. These receptors originate from an adult in good health. CDR3s include the opening cysteine and the closing phenylalanine or tryptophan. A D gene is named only where the DNA matches it firmly. The size of a clone is reported for some rows only, either as once, few or many, or as a class for expanded clones.

j_call v_call d_call clone_size cdr3_aa cdr3_nt
TRBJ1-4 TRBV6-2/TRBV6-3 NA NA CASSYWSDGKEKLFF TGTGCCAGCAGTTACTGGTCGGATGGGAAAGAAAAACTGTTTTTT
TRBJ1-3 TRBV5-1 NA NA CASSPVGLNSGNTIYF TGCGCCAGCTCCCCGGTGGGACTTAACTCTGGAAACACCATATATTTT
TRBJ2-1 TRBV5-1 TRBD2 NA CASSLGLAGGNEQFF TGCGCCAGCAGTCTCGGACTAGCGGGAGGCAATGAGCAGTTCTTC
TRBJ2-2 TRBV2 NA NA CASTGGTNTGELFF TGTGCCAGCACAGGGGGGACGAACACCGGGGAGCTGTTTTTT
TRBJ2-6 TRBV24-1 NA NA CASVASGANVLTF TGTGCCTCCGTAGCCTCTGGGGCCAACGTCCTGACTTTC
TRBJ2-2 TRBV3-1/TRBV3-2 NA NA CASSQGGDTGELFF TGTGCCAGCAGCCAAGGGGGGGACACCGGGGAGCTGTTTTTT
TRBJ1-2 TRBV27 NA NA CASSLRGIYGYTF TGTGCCAGCAGTTTAAGAGGGATCTATGGCTACACCTTC
TRBJ2-7 TRBV11-3 NA NA CASSLPGAGARYF TGTGCCAGCAGCTTACCGGGGGCAGGGGCTCGGTACTTC
TRBJ2-7 TRBV7-2 NA NA CASSADRYEQYF TGTGCCAGCAGCGCTGACAGGTACGAGCAGTACTTC
TRBJ2-2 TRBV7-6 NA few CASSSRDTPTGELFF TGTGCCAGCAGCTCTCGGGACACCCCGACCGGGGAGCTGTTTTTT
TRBJ1-5 TRBV20-1 NA NA CSATDEEVQHF TGCAGTGCCACAGACGAGGAGGTCCAGCATTTT
TRBJ1-2 TRBV4-2 NA NA CASSQEGGYAPLNYGYTF TGTGCCAGCAGCCAAGAAGGAGGGTACGCCCCCCTTAACTATGGCTACACCTTC
TRBJ2-3 TRBV19 TRBD1 NA CASSTEDRKGDTQYF TGTGCCAGTAGTACAGAGGACAGGAAAGGAGATACGCAGTATTTT
TRBJ1-5 TRBV5-1 NA NA CASSLEGGLQPQHF TGCGCCAGCAGCTTGGAAGGAGGTTTGCAGCCCCAGCATTTT
TRBJ2-1 TRBV4-2 TRBD2 NA CASSQALLAGGPGEQFF TGTGCCAGCAGCCAAGCTTTACTAGCGGGAGGGCCGGGTGAGCAGTTCTTC
TRBJ1-1 TRBV5-1 NA NA CASSRRDQNTEAFF TGCGCCAGCAGCCGGCGAGACCAGAACACTGAAGCTTTCTTT
TRBJ2-1 TRBV3-1/TRBV3-2 NA NA CASSQRESHNEQFF TGTGCCAGCAGCCAAAGGGAGTCCCACAATGAGCAGTTCTTC